The 20 T cell receptor beta chains in this list originate from one sample, sequenced in a study of T cells after yellow fever vaccination. MiXCR was run by TCRdb on the 5' RACE reads, yielding one entry per CDR3 protein. The sample includes 300,000 to 400,000 distinct CDR3 sequences, 9.5% to 15% of them seen just once. The specimen was CD4+ T cells sorted from PBMCs, collected 15 days after the yellow fever booster vaccination. The source is a man aged 18 to 29 who received the YFV17D yellow fever vaccine.

The chain carries TRBV6-5 and TRBJ1-6, with no clear D. V lost 5 bases, J lost 5 bases, and 19 bases lay in between. The germline CDR1 and CDR2 sequences are MNHEY and SVGAGI. The CDR3 consists of 17 residues. The chain's CDR3 is CASSLSPKLFNNSPLHF. CDR3 DNA: TGTGCCAGCAGTCTGTCCCCGAAACTCTTCAATAATTCACCCCTCCACTTT.

This clonotype was recorded many times. This rearrangement joins TRBV7-2 to TRBJ1-4; D ambiguous. In germline, CDR1 is SGHTA, CDR2 FQGNSA. Trimming took 1 base from V and 10 from J, leaving 7 bases between them. The CDR3 has 12 residues. The CDR3 bases are TGTGCCAGCAGCTTAGAAGAGGGAAAACTGTTTTTT. Translating gives CASSLEEGKLFF.

This clonotype was counted only a few times. The rearrangement uses TRBV12-3 or TRBV12-4 and TRBJ2-3; 8 nucleotides align to TRBD2. The CDR3 length is 13 residues. The V gene end was trimmed by 8 bases and the J gene end by 4 bases; junction bases not matched to a gene: 5. This chain's CDR3 is CASRSGGADTQYF. The CDR3 DNA reads TGTGCCAGCCGGAGCGGGGGCGCAGATACGCAGTATTTT.

This clonotype was counted ten times or more. CDR3 loop: CASSPPVVSTDTQYF. CDR3 sequence (DNA): TGTGCCAGCTCACCACCGGTCGTTTCCACAGATACGCAGTATTTT. V usage is TRBV18 and J usage is TRBJ2-3; D uncertain. The CDR3 is made up of 15 amino acids. The ends were cut back, 0 bases at V and 2 bases at J, with 9 bases in the middle. The V gene's germline CDR1 is KGHSH and CDR2 LQKENI.

There are a few counts of this clonotype. The CDR3 loop is CASTPRGPQPQHF. Here the CDR3 DNA reads TGTGCCAGCACCCCCAGGGGCCCTCAGCCCCAGCATTTT. V gene TRBV6-5 combines with J gene TRBJ1-5; a weak D match, TRBD1 (6 bases). Germline V gene lookup returns CDR1 MNHEY and CDR2 SVGAGI. The germline V and J ends were trimmed by 7 bases and 6 bases, with 13 bases remaining between them. The CDR3 has 13 residues.

Many counts were recorded for this clonotype. V and J are TRBV9 and TRBJ2-1, with 11 bases matching TRBD2. V gave up 0 bases and J gave up 8 bases; unmatched junction bases: 4. The CDR3 runs 15 residues. The germline V gene encodes CDR1 SGDLS and CDR2 YYNGEE. The CDR3 protein is CASSVASGGFDEQFF. The CDR3 DNA reads TGTGCCAGCAGCGTAGCTAGCGGGGGGTTCGATGAGCAGTTCTTC.

The chain employs TRBV23-1 and TRBJ2-7, with 7 bases lining up with TRBD2. TRBV23-1 counts as an open reading frame of uncertain function. The CDR3 covers 13 residues. Trimming cost V 4 bases and J 5 bases; bases outside gene matches: 5. In nucleotides, the CDR3 is TGCGCCAGCAGTCCCGTCCGGGGGGACGAGCAGTACTTC. Translation gives CASSPVRGDEQYF.

This clonotype was observed many times. CDR3 region: CATETGPNTGELFF. As DNA, the CDR3 is TGTGCCACCGAGACAGGGCCGAACACCGGGGAGCTGTTTTTT. V usage is TRBV5-5 and J usage is TRBJ2-2, with TRBD1 matching 7 bases. Germline CDR1 SGHKS, CDR2 YYEKEE (reference sequence). The CDR3 has 14 residues. J lost 0 bases, V lost 9 bases, and 5 bases had no gene match.

This chain joins TRBV29-1 and TRBJ1-1, with D possibly being TRBD1 (6 bases). V shed 7 bases and J shed 1 base, with 13 bases lying between them. The CDR3 extends over 13 amino acids. Germline V CDR1 and CDR2: SQVTM, ANQGSEA. The CDR3 nucleotides read TGCAGCGCTGAGGACAGACCGAACACTGAAGCTTTCTTT. This gives the protein CSAEDRPNTEAFF.

Only a few counts were recorded for this clonotype. The genes are TRBV5-1 and TRBJ1-1; D might be TRBD1 (5 bases). Germline V gene data show CDR1 as SGHRS and CDR2 as YFSETQ. V lost 3 bases and J lost 5, with 14 bases in between. The CDR3 has 14 amino acids. The CDR3: CASSSGTGGTEAFF. The DNA for the CDR3 is TGCGCCAGCAGCTCGGGGACGGGAGGGACTGAAGCTTTCTTT.

Only a few counts were recorded for this clonotype. The chain carries TRBV5-1 and TRBJ2-5; no clear D. Trimming removed 0 bases at V and 1 base at J, with 7 bases between. Germline V gene sequence: CDR1 SGHRS, CDR2 YFSETQ. There are 14 residues in the CDR3. This CDR3 reads CASSLEVLQETQYF. The CDR3 DNA sequence: TGCGCCAGCAGCTTGGAAGTCCTCCAAGAGACCCAGTACTTC.

The table lists this clonotype with a few counts. The chain joins TRBV29-1 to TRBJ1-1; TRBD1 is a possible D gene (5 bases). V gave up 5 bases and J gave up 7 bases, with 17 bases separating them. Germline CDR1 SQVTM, CDR2 ANQGSEA. The CDR3 runs 13 residues. CDR3 protein: CSVPDSIKNEAFF. The DNA for the CDR3 is TGCAGCGTTCCCGACAGCATCAAAAATGAAGCTTTCTTT.

The rearrangement uses TRBV5-4 and TRBJ2-3; TRBD2 agrees at 8 bases. The CDR3 is 14 residues long. Germline CDR1 and CDR2: SGHNT and YYREEE (reference sequence). V dropped 4 bases and J dropped 5; count of bases not matched to a gene: 6. This CDR3 is CASSPTRGGDTQYF. CDR3 in DNA: TGTGCCAGCAGCCCGACACGGGGGGGAGATACGCAGTATTTT.

This chain uses TRBV29-1 with TRBJ2-3; no reliable D call. The V end was cut by 7 bases, the J end by 2 bases, with 22 bases between. CDR1 SQVTM and CDR2 ANQGSEA come from the germline V gene. The CDR3 loop spans 16 amino acids. CDR3 sequence reads: CSESLPGHGTTDTQYF. CDR3 nucleotides: TGCAGCGAATCGTTGCCGGGCCACGGAACCACAGATACGCAGTATTTT.

This rearrangement joins TRBV7-9 to TRBJ2-3; D is unclear. The CDR3 has 15 residues. Germline V gene sequence: CDR1 SEHNR, CDR2 FQNEAQ (reference sequence). V gave up 1 base and J gave up 4 bases, with 12 bases separating them. In DNA form, the CDR3 reads TGTGCCAGCAGCTTAGGGCGCACGGGCGCAGATACGCAGTATTTT. Translated, it gives CASSLGRTGADTQYF.

The sample holds a few counts of this clonotype. The chain recombines TRBV5-4 with TRBJ2-2; D possibly corresponds to TRBD2 (6 bases). Germline CDR1 is SGHNT and CDR2 is YYREEE (reference sequence). This CDR3 has 16 residues. V was clipped by 4 bases and J by 2 bases, with 15 bases between them. The CDR3 loop is CASSPEDYTNTGELFF. In DNA form, the CDR3 reads TGTGCCAGCAGCCCAGAGGACTATACAAACACCGGGGAGCTGTTTTTT.

The chain joins TRBV5-7 to TRBJ2-7; D is undetermined. TRBV5-7 is identified as an open reading frame with a role that is uncertain. V lost 7 bases and J 1 base, leaving 15 bases between the germline ends. This CDR3 contains 14 residues. DNA of the CDR3: TGTGCCAGCGGGTTAGGGCAGGAGTCCTACGAGCAGTACTTC. Its translation is CASGLGQESYEQYF.

The rearrangement links TRBV7-2 to TRBJ2-3, with 8 bases aligning to TRBD2. This CDR3 has 15 residues. The germline V gene has CDR1 SGHTA and CDR2 FQGNSA. Germline trimming cut 5 bases from V and 6 bases from J; bases unmatched to any gene: 10. The CDR3 nucleotides read TGTGCCAGCAGCCGTCTTAGCGGGAAGGGGGATACGCAGTATTTT. It codes for CASSRLSGKGDTQYF.

V gene TRBV2 combines with J gene TRBJ2-5; D may match TRBD1 or TRBD2 (5 bases each). Germline V gives CDR1 SNHLY, CDR2 FYNNEI. The CDR3 consists of 11 residues. V was pared by 6 bases and J by 8 bases, with 10 bases between. The CDR3 loop reads CASSAWDTQYF. The DNA of the CDR3 is TGTGCCAGCAGCGCTTGGGACACCCAGTACTTC.

A few counts support this clonotype. The chain couples TRBV24-1 to TRBJ2-1; TRBD2 aligns across 8 bases. Germline CDR1 reads KGHDR; CDR2 reads SFDVKD. The CDR3 length is 17 residues. After removal of 4 bases from V and 1 base from J, the junction contained 8 bases not matched to a gene. The chain's CDR3 is CATSDPGGFLSYNEQFF. In nucleotides, the CDR3 is TGTGCCACCAGTGACCCGGGGGGGTTTTTATCCTACAATGAGCAGTTCTTC.